This TCR beta chain derives from a study of T cells in Graves' hyperthyroidism and ophthalmopathy. The CDR3 is 18 residues long. V was clipped by 6 bases and J by 2 bases, with 26 bases between them. Germline CDR1 is DFQATT and CDR2 is SNEGSKA (reference sequence). There are a few counts of this clonotype. Its matching antigen is unknown. General study findings and limits: Ophthalmopathy was told apart from stable hyperthyroidism by a 13 V-J model.

RNA transcripts were the template for amplifying TCR beta CDR3 regions. The HTBI primer set served for first-round RT-PCR of the TCR CDR3. TCRdb redid the calling of the multiplex PCR reads with MiXCR, one entry per CDR3 protein. This sample has some 560,000 distinct CDR3 sequences; about a sixth occur once, and the top ten carry less than 9.5%. Sequenced sample: blood. This sequence originates from a woman aged 30 to 39 with Graves' hyperthyroidism. The rearrangement uses TRBV20-1 and TRBJ2-1; perhaps TRBD2 as D (6 bases). The CDR3 region has the DNA TGCAGTGCCGACCTGCCAATAGGAGGGAGCGGAACCTACAATGAGCAGTTCTTC. Its translation is CSADLPIGGSGTYNEQFF.